This TCR beta chain was observed in a study of blood T cell repertoires in COVID-19 (dated by TCRdb to 2020 to 2022). A note on the overall study: Collaborator samples came from the United States, Italy and Spain and covered acute and convalescent phases of COVID-19. A freely available public database, intended as a resource for researchers studying the immune response to SARS-CoV-2, is where the repertoires were released. Nearly every sample came with metadata listing a de-identified subject ID, COVID-19 status, age in years and sex. The prospective study material was composed of cDNA or gDNA derived from T cells, B-cell-depleted T cells, or PBMCs. Where HLA class I and class II types were available, the types were taken from metadata supplied by the sample provider, not from assay-based typing. Deeply sampled blood TCRbeta repertoires from subjects exposed to, actively infected with, or recovered from COVID-19 were included in the dataset. Samples were obtained from the ongoing ImmuneRACE study (first 160 participants) and from 1,200 or so subjects provided by 6 global collaborators. What the authors observed across the whole study: How much clinical and demographic metadata was included differed by source and by participant, and the metadata was provided uncurated.

CDR1 and CDR2 were assigned from the germline V gene (reference sequence) as LNHDA and SQIVND. The CDR3 covers 14 residues, taking in both the cysteine and the phenylalanine. The kept DNA is CDR3 alone, 42 bases in frame from the first base. V is reduced by 3 bases and J by 5 bases, leaving a spacing of 14 bases between them. As for this clone: It has no known antigen specificity. No much larger clonotype is one base removed from it; base qualities were not supplied.

Whole blood was collected in K2EDTA tubes by collaborating institutions according to the institutions' own protocols. For TCRbeta analysis, collaborators shipped samples in one of three forms: frozen whole blood, isolated PBMCs, or DNA extracted from either of those sample types. TCRbeta CDR3 regions were amplified from genomic DNA by means of the immunoSEQ Assay, a bias-controlled multiplex PCR. From the authors' description of their analysis: Nucleated cell counts per sample were estimated from amplification of reference gene primers within the assay. To quantify the absolute abundance of each unique TCRbeta CDR3 rearrangement, sequence reads were collapsed and filtered. For each sample, productive Simpson clonality was calculated by taking the square root of Simpson's diversity index across productive rearrangements. As stored in TCRdb, this immuneACCESS dataset retains in-frame rearrangements with V and J assigned. A fraction of the clones does not appear; measured against another copy, unresolved V genes explain less than half of the discrepancy, and the remainder lacks a known reason. V and J calls and clone size are as listed in that table; D and trimming were resolved from the DNA. This sample is represented by roughly 150,000 clones; approximately 88% of them were singletons. The leading ten clones occupy less than 3% of the sample.

This TCR came from a man aged 60-69 years with acute or convalescent COVID-19. The source material was peripheral blood. In this chain, TRBV19 is recombined with TRBJ2-7; no D segment can be confidently identified. The CDR3 region reads CASSMTASHDEQYF. The nucleotides are TGTGCCAGTAGTATGACTGCTTCTCACGACGAGCAGTACTTC.